Sequencing of this T cell receptor (beta chain) was carried out in a study of T cell changes during pregnancy in multiple sclerosis. This table comes from immunoSEQ multiplex PCR, and its TCRdb copy is limited to in-frame clones, with some not included. The sample lists approximately 100,000 clones, about 91% seen once, with 0.75% to 0.95% in the top ten. The germline V gene encodes CDR1 SGHRS and CDR2 YFSETQ. V was shortened by 4 bases and J by 8 bases, with 14 bases between the two germline ends. The CDR3 spans 13 residues. The sequenced sample was peripheral blood, obtained after pregnancy. The V call is TRBV5-1, the J call TRBJ2-3, with a possible D match to TRBD2 (5 bases). The source is a female donor with multiple sclerosis, enrolled in a pregnancy study. The CDR3 coding sequence is TGCGCCAGCAGCGGTCGGACTGGCGGTACGCAGTATTTT. Protein: CASSGRTGGTQYF.